The clone carrying this T cell receptor beta chain was seen repeatedly, ten times or more. Time point reported: patch test 2, 6 weeks after DPC sensitization. Treatment noted: therapeutic diphenylcyclopropenone sensitization with weekly scalp DPC. Donors were 18 to 70-year-old alopecia patients suitable for DPC. Extraction of total RNA was performed on unfractionated whole blood. This entry comes from a study of human T cells and chemical hapten exposure. Study at large: Chiefly female patients presented with alopecia areata, totalis or universalis.

MiXCR was run by TCRdb on the RACE reads, yielding one entry per CDR3 protein. The profile covers over 130,000 distinct CDR3 sequences, with approximately 10% appearing a single time and roughly 1.4% taken by the ten largest. The CDR3 totals 14 residues. Trimming left V 2 bases short and J 7 bases short, with 14 bases between. The germline CDR1 and CDR2 sequences are MDHEN and SYDVKM. The sample consisted of whole blood, taken in connection with sensitization to the hapten diphenylcyclopropenone (DPC). The receptor was derived from a woman aged 50 to 60 with alopecia areata. Some clones in this sample may be carry-over from other donors' samples. The V gene is TRBV28, the J gene TRBJ1-2; D may be TRBD1 (5 bases). This chain's CDR3 is CASSLVPGSFGYTF. CDR3 nucleotides: TGTGCCAGCAGTTTAGTTCCAGGGTCGTTTGGCTACACCTTC.